This T cell receptor beta chain derives from a study of blood T cell repertoires in COVID-19. In the study overall: T cells, B-cell-depleted T cells, or PBMCs supplied cDNA or gDNA.

Libraries were prepared by immunoSEQ multiplex PCR; TCRdb keeps only in-frame clonotypes and omits some of them. Of roughly 360,000 clones listed, 80% to 90% are singletons. Per germline, CDR1 SEHNR and CDR2 FQNEAQ (reference sequence). Trimming left V 3 bases short and J 0 bases short, with 14 bases between. The CDR3 is 16 residues long. Sequenced: PBMCs or T cells enriched from blood (not recorded which). V usage is TRBV7-9 and J usage is TRBJ1-1; perhaps TRBD1 as D (5 bases). The origin of this receptor is a man aged 30-40 years who had recovered from COVID-19. The CDR3, as DNA: TGTGCCAGCAGCTTGGGAGGGGTTGAGATGAACACTGAAGCTTTCTTT. Translating it yields CASSLGGVEMNTEAFF. The variable domain in full, completed from reference TRBV7-9 and TRBJ1-1, reads DTGVSQNPRHKITKRGQNVTFRCDPISEHNRLYWYRQTLGQGPEFLTYFQNEAQLEKSRLLSDRFSAERPKGSFSTLEIQRTEQGDSAMYLCASSLGGVEMNTEAFFGQGTRLTVV.